This TCR beta chain is from a study of cytomegalovirus exposure and HLA in healthy donors. Whole-study findings and limits: Presence/absence analyses assumed roughly uniform sequencing depth across donors. TCR beta V- and J-gene trimming was later associated with a missense DCLRE1C variant. TCR beta sequences numbering under 20,000 were associated with HLA alleles at 0.05 false discovery rate in a later analysis.

V lost 6 bases to trimming and J lost 5 bases; unmatched junction nucleotides: 15. Germline CDR1 and CDR2: SGDLS and YYNGEE. The CDR3 spans 16 residues. In the PCR, 60 Vbeta and 13 Jbeta primers were used. Clones were sequenced by immunoSEQ multiplex PCR, and TCRdb holds only the in-frame ones, with some missing. The table records 150,000 to 200,000 clones, roughly three quarters of them present only once. This clone was seen once. What it binds is unknown. The chain recombines TRBV9 with TRBJ2-5; TRBD2 matches at 8 bases. The clonotype originates from a male donor in good health and CMV-seronegative. Sequenced material: PBMCs. As DNA, the CDR3 is TGTGCCAGCACGTGGGGGGCGGGGGGATCAGGGGAGACCCAGTACTTC. This sequence encodes CASTWGAGGSGETQYF.